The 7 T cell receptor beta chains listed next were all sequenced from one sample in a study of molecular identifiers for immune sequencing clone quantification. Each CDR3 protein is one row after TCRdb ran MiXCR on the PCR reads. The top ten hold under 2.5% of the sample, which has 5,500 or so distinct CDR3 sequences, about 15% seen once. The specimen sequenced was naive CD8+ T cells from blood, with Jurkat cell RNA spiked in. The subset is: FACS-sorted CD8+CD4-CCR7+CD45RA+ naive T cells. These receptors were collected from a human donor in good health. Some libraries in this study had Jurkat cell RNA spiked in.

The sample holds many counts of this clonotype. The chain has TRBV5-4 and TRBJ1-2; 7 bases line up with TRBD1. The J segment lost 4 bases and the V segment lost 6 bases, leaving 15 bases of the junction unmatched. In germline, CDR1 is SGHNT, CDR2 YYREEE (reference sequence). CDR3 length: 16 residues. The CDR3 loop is CASKNPTQGGSYGYTF. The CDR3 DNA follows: TGTGCCAGCAAGAACCCCACGCAGGGGGGATCCTATGGCTACACCTTC.

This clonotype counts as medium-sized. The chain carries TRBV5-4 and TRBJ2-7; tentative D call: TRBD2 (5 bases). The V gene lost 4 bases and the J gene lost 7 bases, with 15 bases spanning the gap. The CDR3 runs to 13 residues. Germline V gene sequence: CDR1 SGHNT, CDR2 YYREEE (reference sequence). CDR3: CASSRAPGWEQYF. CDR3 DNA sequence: TGTGCCAGCAGCCGCGCCCCGGGATGGGAGCAGTACTTC.

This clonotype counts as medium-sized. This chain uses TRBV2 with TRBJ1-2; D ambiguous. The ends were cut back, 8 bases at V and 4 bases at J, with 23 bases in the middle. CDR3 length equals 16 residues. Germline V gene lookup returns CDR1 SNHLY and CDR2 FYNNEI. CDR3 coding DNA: TGTGCCAGCCCGGTATCTGAAGAAACGGGGATCTATGGCTACACCTTC. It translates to CASPVSEETGIYGYTF.

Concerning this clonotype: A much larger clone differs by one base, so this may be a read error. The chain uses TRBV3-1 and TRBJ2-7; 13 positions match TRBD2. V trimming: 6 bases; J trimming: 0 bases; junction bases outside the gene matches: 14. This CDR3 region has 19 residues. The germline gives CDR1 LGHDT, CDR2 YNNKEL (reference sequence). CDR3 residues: CASRRLGTSGTTGSYEQYF. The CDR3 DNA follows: TGTGCCAGCAGGCGCCTCGGGACTAGCGGGACCACTGGCTCCTACGAGCAGTACTTC.

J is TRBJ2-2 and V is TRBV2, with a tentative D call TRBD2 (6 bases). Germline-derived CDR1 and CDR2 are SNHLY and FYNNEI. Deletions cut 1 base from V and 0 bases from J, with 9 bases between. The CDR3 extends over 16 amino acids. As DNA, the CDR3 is TGTGCCAGCAGTGAAGTTAGCGGCTCGAACACCGGGGAGCTGTTTTTT. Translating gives CASSEVSGSNTGELFF.

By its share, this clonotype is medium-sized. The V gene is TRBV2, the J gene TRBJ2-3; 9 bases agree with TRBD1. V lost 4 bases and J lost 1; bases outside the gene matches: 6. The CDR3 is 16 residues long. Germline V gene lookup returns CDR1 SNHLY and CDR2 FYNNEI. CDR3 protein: CASSAWTGAGTDTQYF. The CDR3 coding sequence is TGTGCCAGCAGTGCGTGGACAGGGGCGGGCACAGATACGCAGTATTTT.

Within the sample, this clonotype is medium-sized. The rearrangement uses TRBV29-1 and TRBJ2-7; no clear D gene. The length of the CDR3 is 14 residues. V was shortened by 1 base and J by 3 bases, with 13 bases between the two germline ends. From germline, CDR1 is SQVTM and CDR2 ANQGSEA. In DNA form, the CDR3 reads TGCAGCGTTGAAGGGTACGGGCTGGGCTACGAGCAGTACTTC. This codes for CSVEGYGLGYEQYF.